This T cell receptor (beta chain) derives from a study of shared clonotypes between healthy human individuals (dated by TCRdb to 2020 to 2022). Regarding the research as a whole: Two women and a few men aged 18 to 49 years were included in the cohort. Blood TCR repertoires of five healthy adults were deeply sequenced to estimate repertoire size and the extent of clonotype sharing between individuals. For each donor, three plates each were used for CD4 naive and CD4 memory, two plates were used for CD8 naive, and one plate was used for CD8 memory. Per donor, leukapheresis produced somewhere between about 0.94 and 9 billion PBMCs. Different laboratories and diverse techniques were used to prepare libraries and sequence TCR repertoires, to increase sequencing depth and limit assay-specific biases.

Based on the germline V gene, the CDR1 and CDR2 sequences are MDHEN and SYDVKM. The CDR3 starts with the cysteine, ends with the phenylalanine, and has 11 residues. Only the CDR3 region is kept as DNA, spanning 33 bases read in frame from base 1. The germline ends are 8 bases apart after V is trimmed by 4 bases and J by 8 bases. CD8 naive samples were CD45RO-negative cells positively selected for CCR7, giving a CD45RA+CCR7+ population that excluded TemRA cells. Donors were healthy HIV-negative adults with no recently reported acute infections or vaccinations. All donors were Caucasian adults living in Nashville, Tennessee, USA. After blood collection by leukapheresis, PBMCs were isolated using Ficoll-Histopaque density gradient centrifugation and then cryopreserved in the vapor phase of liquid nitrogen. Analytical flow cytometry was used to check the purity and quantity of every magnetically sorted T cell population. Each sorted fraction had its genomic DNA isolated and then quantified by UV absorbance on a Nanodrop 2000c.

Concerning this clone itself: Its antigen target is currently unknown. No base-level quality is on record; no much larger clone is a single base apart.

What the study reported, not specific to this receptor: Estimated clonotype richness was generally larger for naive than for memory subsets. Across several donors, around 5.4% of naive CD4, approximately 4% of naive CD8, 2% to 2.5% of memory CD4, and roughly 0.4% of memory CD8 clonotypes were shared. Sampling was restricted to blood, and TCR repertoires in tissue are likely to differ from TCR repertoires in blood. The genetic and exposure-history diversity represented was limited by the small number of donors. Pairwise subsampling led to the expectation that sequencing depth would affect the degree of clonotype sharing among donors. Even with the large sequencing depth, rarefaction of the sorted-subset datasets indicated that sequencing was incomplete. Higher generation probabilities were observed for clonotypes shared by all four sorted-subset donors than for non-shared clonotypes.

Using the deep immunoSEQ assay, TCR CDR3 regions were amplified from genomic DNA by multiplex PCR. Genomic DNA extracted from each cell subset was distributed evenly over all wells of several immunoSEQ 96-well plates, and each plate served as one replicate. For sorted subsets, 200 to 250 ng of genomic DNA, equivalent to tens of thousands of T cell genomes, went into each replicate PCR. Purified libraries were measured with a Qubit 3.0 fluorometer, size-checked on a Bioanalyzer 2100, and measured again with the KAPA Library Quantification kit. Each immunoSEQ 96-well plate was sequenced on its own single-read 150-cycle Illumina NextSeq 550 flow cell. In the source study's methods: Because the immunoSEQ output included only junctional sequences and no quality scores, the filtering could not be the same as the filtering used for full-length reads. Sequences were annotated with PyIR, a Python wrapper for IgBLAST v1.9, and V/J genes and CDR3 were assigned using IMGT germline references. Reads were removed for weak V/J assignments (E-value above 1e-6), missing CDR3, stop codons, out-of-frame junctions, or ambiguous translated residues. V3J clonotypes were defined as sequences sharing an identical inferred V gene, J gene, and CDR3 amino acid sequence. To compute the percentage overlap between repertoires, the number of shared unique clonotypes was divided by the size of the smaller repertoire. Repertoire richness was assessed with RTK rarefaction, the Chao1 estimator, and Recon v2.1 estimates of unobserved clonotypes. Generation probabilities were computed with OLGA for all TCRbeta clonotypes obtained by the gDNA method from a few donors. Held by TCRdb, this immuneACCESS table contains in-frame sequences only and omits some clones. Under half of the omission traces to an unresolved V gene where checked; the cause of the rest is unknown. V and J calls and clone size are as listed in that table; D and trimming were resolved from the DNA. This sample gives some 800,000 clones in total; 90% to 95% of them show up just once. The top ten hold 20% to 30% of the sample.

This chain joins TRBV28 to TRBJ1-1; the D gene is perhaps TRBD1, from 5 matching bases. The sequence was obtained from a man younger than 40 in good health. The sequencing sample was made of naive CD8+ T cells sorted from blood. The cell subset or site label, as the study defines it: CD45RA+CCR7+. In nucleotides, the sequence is TGTGCCAGCAGTTCGACAGACGAAGCTTTCTTT. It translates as CASSSTDEAFF.